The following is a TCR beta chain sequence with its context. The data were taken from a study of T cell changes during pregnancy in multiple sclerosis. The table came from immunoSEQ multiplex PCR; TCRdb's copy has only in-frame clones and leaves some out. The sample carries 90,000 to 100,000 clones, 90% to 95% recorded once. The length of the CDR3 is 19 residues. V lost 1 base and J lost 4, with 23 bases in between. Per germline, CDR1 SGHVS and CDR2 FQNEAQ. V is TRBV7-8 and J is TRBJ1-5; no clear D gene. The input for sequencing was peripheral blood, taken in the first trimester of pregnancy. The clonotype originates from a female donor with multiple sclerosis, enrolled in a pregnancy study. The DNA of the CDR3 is TGTGCCAGCAGCTTAGGGGGTCGGGGAGGGATCAGTTTTAATCAGCCCCAGCATTTT. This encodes CASSLGGRGGISFNQPQHF.